The rows below give T cell receptor beta chains drawn from one sample of a study of blood T cell repertoires in COVID-19. The data were produced by immunoSEQ multiplex PCR, yet TCRdb's version contains in-frame clones alone and is incomplete. This table holds under 300,000 clones, more than 65% found once. Sequencing was carried out using peripheral blood. The origin of the receptors is a woman aged 40 to 55 with active or convalescent COVID-19. The conserved cysteine and the conserved F or W are not part of the CDR3 here. The order of the fields is clone size, V gene, J gene, D gene, CDR3 protein. The D gene is left open where the match is weak. Part of the rows lack a size; the others show once, few, many or a class for expanded clones.

>-|TRBV5-1|TRBJ1-2|-
ASSKGLKAAYGYT
>-|TRBV4-1|TRBJ1-1|-
ASSLDSVLGNTEAF
>-|TRBV7-9|TRBJ2-7|TRBD1
ASSFEGDRGSYEQY
>once|TRBV5-1|TRBJ1-1|TRBD1
ASSFLAGGAEAF
>-|TRBV5-1|TRBJ2-2|TRBD1
ASSSTGAGELF
>-|TRBV27|TRBJ1-5|-
ATGFLFGDFWSQH
>-|TRBV6-4|TRBJ2-3|TRBD2
ASSDRPSGATDTQY
>-|TRBV28|TRBJ1-1|TRBD1
ASRYTGANTEAF
>-|TRBV28|TRBJ2-7|TRBD1
ASSELKGAPYEQY
>-|TRBV6-4|TRBJ1-3|-
ASSVETPFGQPSGNTIY
>-|TRBV6-1|TRBJ1-1|-
ASSERGTEAF
>-|TRBV5-1|TRBJ1-1|-
ASSLLQRGNTEAF
>once|TRBV7-3|TRBJ1-1|TRBD1
ASSPRTGGDTEAF
>-|TRBV30|TRBJ1-1|TRBD1
AWSVPGTENTEAF
>-|TRBV30|TRBJ1-6|-
AWRAVDGSPLH
>-|TRBV5-6|TRBJ1-5|TRBD1
ASSLGQGGQPQH
>-|TRBV24-1|TRBJ2-1|TRBD1
ATSDLGTDNEQF
>-|TRBV14|TRBJ1-2|TRBD1
ASSQGQGAGDYGYT
>few|TRBV15|TRBJ1-2|-
ATRRGGPLGYGYT
>-|TRBV27|TRBJ2-1|-
ASSGLKGGENEQF
>once|TRBV18|TRBJ2-1|TRBD1
ASSPVGQRFYNEQF
>-|TRBV5-1|TRBJ2-7|-
ASSLGSQVRGYEQY
>-|TRBV25-1|TRBJ2-7|-
ASTSVTRRYEQY
>-|TRBV13|TRBJ2-5|-
ATTRDIQTQY
>once|TRBV28|TRBJ1-5|-
ASSLYQGNGQPQH